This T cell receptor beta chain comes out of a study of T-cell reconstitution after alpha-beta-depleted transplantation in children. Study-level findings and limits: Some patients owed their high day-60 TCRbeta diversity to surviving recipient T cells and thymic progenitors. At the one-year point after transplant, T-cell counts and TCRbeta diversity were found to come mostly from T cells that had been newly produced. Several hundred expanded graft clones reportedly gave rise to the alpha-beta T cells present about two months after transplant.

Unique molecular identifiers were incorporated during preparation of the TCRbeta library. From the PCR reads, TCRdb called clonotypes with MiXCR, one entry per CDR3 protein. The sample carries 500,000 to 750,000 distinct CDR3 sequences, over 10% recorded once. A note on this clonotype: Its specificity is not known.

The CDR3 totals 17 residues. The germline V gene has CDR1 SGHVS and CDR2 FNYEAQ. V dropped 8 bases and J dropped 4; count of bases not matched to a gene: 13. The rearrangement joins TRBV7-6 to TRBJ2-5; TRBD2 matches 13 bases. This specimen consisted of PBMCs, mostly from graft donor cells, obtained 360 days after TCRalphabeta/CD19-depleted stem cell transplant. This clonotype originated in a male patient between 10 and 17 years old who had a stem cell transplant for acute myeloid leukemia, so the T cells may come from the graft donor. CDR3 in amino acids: CASGQGTSGKGRETQYF. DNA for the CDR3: TGTGCCAGCGGCCAAGGGACTAGCGGGAAAGGTAGAGAGACCCAGTACTTC.